Listed below are T cell receptor beta chains from one sample, sequenced in a study of T cells after yellow fever vaccination. Each CDR3 protein gets one entry after TCRdb re-called the 5' RACE reads with MiXCR. The data contain 350,000 to 550,000 distinct CDR3 sequences, roughly a sixth of them singletons. Material: PBMCs, obtained before the yellow fever booster vaccination. Receptors were obtained from a man younger than 30 who received the YFV17D yellow fever vaccine. CDR3s include the opening cysteine and the closing phenylalanine or tryptophan. The D gene is left open where the match is weak. Where a row states a size, it is once, few, many or the class of an expanded clone; other rows omit it.

d_call	v_call	clone_size	j_call	cdr3_nt	cdr3_aa
TRBD2	TRBV4-3	-	TRBJ2-3	TGCGCCAGCAGCCAAGATCTAGCGGGGGGGCCAGATACGCAGTATTTT	CASSQDLAGGPDTQYF
-	TRBV5-6	-	TRBJ1-4	TGTGCCAGCAGCTTATACGAGAGCCGCGAAAAACTGTTTTTT	CASSLYESREKLFF
-	TRBV6-2/TRBV6-3	-	TRBJ2-3	TGTGCCAGCAGTCGTTTACAAGCCACAGATACGCAGTATTTT	CASSRLQATDTQYF
-	TRBV5-1	-	TRBJ1-1	TGCGCCAGCAGCTTGGAAGGCGGGAATCGGAACACTGAAGCTTTCTTT	CASSLEGGNRNTEAFF
TRBD1	TRBV5-1	-	TRBJ2-3	TGCGCCAGCAGCAAGCCTGTGGGACAGGTCGTTGGAGATACGCAGTATTTT	CASSKPVGQVVGDTQYF
-	TRBV7-6	-	TRBJ2-5	TGTGCCAGCAGCTCCCCCAATTGGGGTGGAGAGACCCAGTACTTC	CASSSPNWGGETQYF
TRBD1	TRBV2	few	TRBJ1-1	TGTGCCAGCAGCGCGGGACAGTCTGAAGCTTTCTTT	CASSAGQSEAFF
-	TRBV12-3/TRBV12-4	-	TRBJ1-2	TGTGCCAGCAGTTTAGGATTAGGGGGAGGCCATGGCTACACCTTC	CASSLGLGGGHGYTF
-	TRBV6-2/TRBV6-3	many	TRBJ2-5	TGTGCCAGCAGTTACGGGGTAGTAGGAACCCAGTACTTC	CASSYGVVGTQYF
-	TRBV28	-	TRBJ1-2	TGTGCCAGCAGTAATGACTTTAACTATGGCTACACCTTC	CASSNDFNYGYTF
-	TRBV5-4	-	TRBJ1-1	TGTGCCAGCAGCTCGATCGGGGATGAAGCTTTCTTT	CASSSIGDEAFF
-	TRBV19	few	TRBJ2-1	TGTGCCAGTAGTATCAGCTCCTACAATGAGCAGTTCTTC	CASSISSYNEQFF
-	TRBV28	-	TRBJ2-4	TGTGCCAGCCAATTTCTAGCCAAAAACATTCAGTACTTC	CASQFLAKNIQYF
-	TRBV4-2	few	TRBJ2-3	TGCGCCAGCAGCCAAGATATAGGGTCTGGCACAGATACGCAGTATTTT	CASSQDIGSGTDTQYF
-	TRBV30	few	TRBJ1-6	TGTGCCTGGAGTGTAGGTCTCCTAAGTACTTCACCCCTCCACTTT	CAWSVGLLSTSPLHF
-	TRBV7-2	many	TRBJ1-1	TGTGCCAGCAGCTTAGCCAGAGAAGCTTTCTTT	CASSLAREAFF
TRBD1	TRBV5-1	many	TRBJ2-7	TGCGCCAGCAGCGGACTGACAGGGGGCTACGAGCAGTACTTC	CASSGLTGGYEQYF
-	TRBV15	few	TRBJ2-2	TGTGCCACCAGCAGGAGGTTAGGGCGGAGTCCCGACACCGGGGAGCTGTTTTTT	CATSRRLGRSPDTGELFF
-	TRBV5-1	-	TRBJ2-7	TGCGCCAGCAGCGGAGACAGGGAGGGCTACGAGCAGTACTTC	CASSGDREGYEQYF